This TCR beta chain was sequenced during a study of T cell clonality in common variable immunodeficiency. This clone showed up many times. What it binds is not known. The read terminates 3 residues ahead of where the CDR3 ends, so the germline J gene completes it. Study-wide points: CVID subjects shared fewer TCRbeta clones than healthy controls did.

The method was immunoSEQ multiplex PCR; TCRdb's version includes in-frame clones alone and lacks a portion of them. Singletons are absent from the sample, which has approximately 75,000 clones. The CDR3 is made up of 16 amino acids. The V segment lost 7 bases and the J segment 0 bases; nucleotides outside the gene matches: 8. Germline CDR1 SNHLY, CDR2 FYNNEI. The chain is built from TRBV2 and TRBJ1-4; TRBD1 matches 7 bases. The TCR originated in a person aged 18 to 75 in good health. The sequenced material came from peripheral blood mononuclear cells. The covered CDR3 bases are TGTGCCAGCATCTCAGGGGGAATGTCAACTAATGAAAAA. It translates to CASISGGMSTNEK. The whole CDR3 sequence is CASISGGMSTNEKLFF.